Described below is a single T cell receptor beta chain sequence and its context. This clonotype has more than one count but fewer than ten. No antigen is known for it. Qualities for individual bases were not recorded, and no much larger clone is one base off. This sample is drawn from a study of T-cell memory formation after mild COVID-19 (dated by TCRdb to the early 2020s). Study-wide context: Most TCR sequence clusters were specific to one of the two donors. In two donors, T-cell clones that expanded and contracted after mild COVID-19 were followed by sequencing TCRalpha and TCRbeta repertoires longitudinally. The cohort comprised two young, previously healthy adult volunteers, one female and one male. Results and caveats for the whole study, not just this receptor: Only a couple of mild cases were covered in the study, and larger cohorts including severe cases with pre-infection samples were considered necessary. The second-wave clones that peaked on day 37 were not confirmed to be SARS-CoV-2 specific. Some responding clones were detected in pre-infection memory, which suggested that pre-existing cross-reactive memory T cells had joined the SARS-CoV-2 response. Contracting CD4+ clones were located mainly in the CM and EM memory subsets, whereas CD8+ clones were found to be enriched in EMRA. Balanced CD4/CD8 phenotypes were observed for clones contracting from day 15 to 85, whereas a bias towards CD4+ was observed for a second wave of clones expanding from day 15 to 37.

The CDR3 runs 16 residues from the cysteine to the phenylalanine. Only CDR3 DNA remains: 48 bases, in frame from the first base. V trim: 5 bases; J trim: 3 bases; unmatched bases: 11. PBMCs were isolated by Ficoll-Paque density gradient centrifugation. For sequencing, an Illumina NovaSeq 6000 was employed. TCRalpha and TCRbeta cDNA libraries were built by 5'RACE with constant-segment primers, adding sample barcodes and unique molecular identifiers. RNA was extracted from every sample with Trizol reagent. Library amplification was performed in two PCR steps, and a second sample barcode and Illumina TruSeq adapters were introduced in the second step. Sequencing of the libraries was done on an Illumina NovaSeq, producing 2 x 150 bp paired-end reads. Processing in the source paper ran as follows. The reads were demultiplexed and collapsed into UMI-guided consensus sequences using migec v1.2.7. Using mixcr v2.1.11, the UMI consensuses were aligned to TRA and TRB V and J templates and assembled into clonotypes. Clonotypes were classified as expanded or contracted when called significant by both edgeR and NoisET, with noise models trained on biological replicates. For edgeR calls, the thresholds were a false discovery rate-adjusted p below 0.01 and a log2 fold-change of 1. As an exploratory analysis of dynamics, max-normalized trajectories of the 1000 most abundant clonotypes were examined with PCA combined with hierarchical clustering. Each responding clone was given a CD4 or CD8 phenotype based on the CD4+ and CD8+ repertoires, which had been sequenced separately. Clones were called with MiXCR by TCRdb after fastp trimmed the public reads at Q25, and only in-frame beta chains were retained. Rows are unified per CDR3 protein, each entry keeping the most common DNA and genes. The V and J calls and clone size come from TCRdb's table, not from the authors' own analysis. This sample is represented by about 540,000 distinct CDR3 sequences; roughly 22% of them were singletons. Around 13% of the sample comes from the top ten.

The source is an adult woman who had mild COVID-19 (a few samples of this study predate the infection). The sample titles of this study are shuffled in the database, so cell type and time point are left out; the donor was told from shared clones. The receptor chain draws on TRBV12-3 or TRBV12-4 and TRBJ2-3, with 7 bases aligning to TRBD1. Sequencing was carried out using PBMCs or a T cell subset sorted from them (not recorded which). This receptor carries the CDR3 CASSPTGEVRTDTQYF. Here is the DNA: TGTGCCAGCAGTCCAACAGGGGAAGTTCGGACAGATACGCAGTATTTT.